Each of the 2 T cell receptor beta chains below was sequenced from the same sample in a study of post-analysis software for immune sequencing data. What these receptors recognize is not known. Findings and limits, study-wide: With TRBV5-6, TRBV5-1 and TRBV20-1 included, 4 or 5 TRBV segments were more frequent in patients than in controls.

Unique molecular identifiers were carried by the TCR beta cDNA libraries. MiXCR was run by TCRdb on the PCR reads, yielding one entry per CDR3 protein. The table lists fewer than 900,000 distinct CDR3 sequences, just over 45% of them singletons. The sequenced material came from blood. The source is a girl between 10 and 17 years old with multiple sclerosis.

This clonotype has a single count. The V and J genes are TRBV12-5 and TRBJ1-5; D may be TRBD1 (5 bases). The CDR3 has 13 residues. CDR1 LGHNT and CDR2 FRNRAP come from the germline V gene. V lost 1 base to trimming and J lost 4 bases, with 5 bases between them. CDR3 DNA sequence: TGTGCTAGTGGTTTGGGACAGAATCAGCCCCAGCATTTT. As protein: CASGLGQNQPQHF.

V usage is TRBV10-3 and J usage is TRBJ2-1; perhaps TRBD2 as D (6 bases). Germline V lookup: CDR1 ENHRY, CDR2 SYGVKD. The CDR3 consists of 13 residues. Trimming stripped 2 bases from V and 8 bases from J, with 10 bases between. DNA of the CDR3: TGTGCCATCAGTGAGGTACGGAGGGATGAGCAGTTCTTC. Protein sequence: CAISEVRRDEQFF.